This T cell receptor (beta chain) was observed in a study of cytomegalovirus exposure and HLA in healthy donors. Assay: immunoSEQ multiplex PCR; the TCRdb copy retains only in-frame clones and omits some. The sample contains 100,000 to 120,000 clones, approximately 89% of which appear only once. Germline V CDR1 and CDR2: SGHAT, FQNNGV. Deletions cut 3 bases from V and 0 bases from J, with 5 bases between. This CDR3 region has 13 residues. To note about this clone: Its antigen is undetermined.

General study findings and limits: Published work reported that the classifier diagnosed cytomegalovirus status with high specificity and sensitivity. Cytomegalovirus-associated status was assigned to around 160 TCR beta chains. Three of the chains that were CMV-associated were confirmed in vitro to be specific for CMV antigens.

This sequence was found in a woman under 30 in good health and CMV-seronegative. Sequenced: PBMCs. This chain connects TRBV11-2 to TRBJ1-1; no clear D gene. This CDR3 reads CASSFGLNTEAFF. The CDR3 DNA is TGTGCCAGCAGCTTCGGTTTGAACACTGAAGCTTTCTTT.